The 3 T cell receptor beta chains listed next were all sequenced from one sample in a study of blood T cell repertoires in COVID-19. Sequenced by immunoSEQ multiplex PCR; TCRdb stores in-frame clones only, minus some. In the table there are hundreds of thousands of clones, roughly 88% of which are singletons. The sequencing sample was made of PBMCs or T cells enriched from blood (not recorded which). These receptors were taken from a woman in her 50s who had recovered from COVID-19.

The chain is built from TRBV6-2 or TRBV6-3 and TRBJ1-2; no clear D gene. This CDR3 is 15 amino acids long. Trimming removed 3 bases from V and 0 bases from J, with 11 bases in between. Germline V gives CDR1 MNHEY, CDR2 SVGEGT. The CDR3 coding sequence is TGTGCCAGCAGTTATGGAGGCAGAACTAACTATGGCTACACCTTC. This sequence encodes CASSYGGRTNYGYTF.

The gene calls are TRBV18 and TRBJ1-1, with 8 bases matching TRBD1. The germline V gene has CDR1 KGHSH and CDR2 LQKENI. This CDR3 contains 14 residues. Germline trimming cut 3 bases from V and 1 base from J; bases unmatched to any gene: 1. The DNA of the CDR3 is TGTGCCAGCTCACCCGGGACAGGGAACACTGAAGCTTTCTTT. Protein: CASSPGTGNTEAFF.

V gene TRBV19 combines with J gene TRBJ2-7; D is perhaps TRBD1 (6 bases). Germline V gene data show CDR1 as LNHDA and CDR2 as SQIVND (reference sequence). Trimming took 3 bases from V and 2 from J, leaving 11 bases between them. The CDR3 loop spans 14 amino acids. CDR3 sequence reads: CASSIRAGAYEQYF. In DNA form, the CDR3 reads TGTGCCAGTAGTATTCGGGCAGGGGCCTACGAGCAGTACTTC.